This is a list of T cell receptor beta chains from one sample in a study of blood T cell repertoires in COVID-19. The method was immunoSEQ multiplex PCR; TCRdb's version includes in-frame clones alone and lacks a portion of them. The table has tens of thousands of clones, 90% seen once. The sequencing sample was made of peripheral blood. These receptors were obtained from a man between 50 and 59 years old with acute or convalescent COVID-19. The CDR3 runs from the conserved cysteine through the conserved F or W. Fields, in order: V gene, CDR3 protein.

TRBV27,CASSLRQSYYEQYF
TRBV29-1,CSVEIGKAEAAYEQYF
TRBV12-3/TRBV12-4,CASSLDRSYGYTF
TRBV12-3/TRBV12-4,CASRRQGSNGQFF
TRBV24-1,CATRGAGYNEQFF
TRBV18,CASSPISGSGGTDTQYF
TRBV7-9,CASSLASGGTGELFF
TRBV29-1,CSAKLAGGVNEQFF
TRBV5-1,CASSFLAGGTDTQYF
TRBV4-1,CASSQELRGQGAYEQYF
TRBV24-1,CATSDPGTGRGFEQPQHF
TRBV7-9,CASSSTGRADTQYF
TRBV11-2,CASRLTTGGDSPLHF
TRBV11-1,CASSYRPGHLDNEQFF
TRBV5-6,CASSYSGTTNTGELFF
TRBV7-9,CASSFTTGAETQYF
TRBV6-4,CASTYPPGRDRVRSSYEQYF
TRBV5-8,CASSLRGGATEAFF
TRBV7-2,CASRRDSRPETQYF
TRBV7-9,CASSLGLAGLQETQYF
TRBV5-4,CASSLLGSGELFF
TRBV4-3,CASSQEGQGVYGYTF
TRBV5-4,CASSPNPPPGLAGENEQFF
TRBV5-1,CASSWQGSGTDTQYF
TRBV10-3,CAISELVEALGDF
TRBV30,CAWSPGLAGRTGELFF
TRBV9,CASRSSLYNEQFF
TRBV18,CASSPPEGNYGYTF
TRBV7-6,CASSLVGGGREKLFF
TRBV6-1,CASSEVQDYGYTF
TRBV11-3,CASSNTDYGYTF
TRBV27,CASSQNGFSGNTIYF
TRBV19,CASSPLRGLSGREQFF
TRBV11-2,CASTGTVNEKLFF
TRBV5-1,CASRRTWNTGELFF
TRBV13,CASSPGTVQETQYF
TRBV7-9,CASSLALAIPYNEQFF
TRBV7-9,CASNLGQGLNTEAFF
TRBV2,CASSGGQLSEKLFF
TRBV9,CASSVQGGLKNTEAFF
TRBV7-9,CASRTDSMNTEAFF
TRBV14,CASSQDLLLGYGYTF
TRBV4-1,CASSLQTGNEKLFF
TRBV7-2,CASSSSSSGAPYEQYF
TRBV19,CASSPGLAGVSDTQYF
TRBV6-4,CASSLQGAFSSGANVLTF
TRBV6-2/TRBV6-3,CASSLLAGVLASYEQYF
TRBV2,CASGGQGAYEEQFF
TRBV30,CAWSVPEGTPQHF
TRBV5-1,CASSFGSRGGSNYGYTF